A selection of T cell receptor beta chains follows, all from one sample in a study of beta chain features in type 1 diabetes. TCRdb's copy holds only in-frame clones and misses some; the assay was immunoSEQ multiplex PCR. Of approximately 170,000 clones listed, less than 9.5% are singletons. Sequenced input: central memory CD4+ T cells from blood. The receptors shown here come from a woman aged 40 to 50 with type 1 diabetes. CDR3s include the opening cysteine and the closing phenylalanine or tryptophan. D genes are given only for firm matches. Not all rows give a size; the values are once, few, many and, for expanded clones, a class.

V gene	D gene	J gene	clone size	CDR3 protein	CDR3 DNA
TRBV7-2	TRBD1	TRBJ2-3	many	CASSSGQGGTDTQYF	TGTGCCAGCAGCTCCGGACAGGGGGGCACAGATACGCAGTATTTT
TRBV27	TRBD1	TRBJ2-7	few	CASSWGTGGAEQYF	TGTGCCAGCAGTTGGGGGACAGGGGGGGCCGAGCAGTACTTC
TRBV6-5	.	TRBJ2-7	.	CASSYKGGTGYEQYF	TGTGCCAGCAGTTATAAAGGAGGGACGGGCTACGAGCAGTACTTC
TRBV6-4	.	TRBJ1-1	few	CASSVETGTEAFF	TGTGCCAGCAGTGTCGAGACGGGCACTGAAGCTTTCTTT
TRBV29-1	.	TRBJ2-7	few	CSVEVGGVEQYF	TGCAGCGTTGAAGTAGGCGGGGTCGAGCAGTACTTC
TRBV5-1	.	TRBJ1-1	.	CASSPLGRTDTEAFF	TGCGCCAGCAGCCCCTTGGGCAGGACTGACACTGAAGCTTTCTTT
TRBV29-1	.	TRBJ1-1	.	CSVDGQGPGNTEAFF	TGCAGCGTTGATGGGCAGGGCCCGGGGAACACTGAAGCTTTCTTT
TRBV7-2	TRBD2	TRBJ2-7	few	CASRPSERGSYEQYF	TGTGCCAGCAGACCCTCCGAGCGGGGGTCCTACGAGCAGTACTTC
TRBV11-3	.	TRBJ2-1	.	CASSSLGSGGEQFF	TGTGCCAGCAGCAGCTTAGGGAGTGGGGGGGAGCAGTTCTTC
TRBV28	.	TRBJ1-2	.	CASSPATGGGYTF	TGTGCCAGCAGTCCGGCGACAGGTGGTGGCTACACCTTC
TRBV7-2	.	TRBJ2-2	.	CASSPQGAGELFF	TGTGCCAGCAGCCCGCAGGGCGCCGGGGAGCTGTTTTTT
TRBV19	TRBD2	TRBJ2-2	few	CASSTSGSLSGELFF	TGTGCCAGTAGTACTAGCGGGAGTCTGTCCGGGGAGCTGTTTTTT
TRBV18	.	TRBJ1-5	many	CASSLSGTSSNQPQHF	TGTGCCAGCTCACTTTCCGGGACAAGTAGCAATCAGCCCCAGCATTTT
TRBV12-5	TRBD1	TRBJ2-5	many	CASGTGTAQETQYF	TGTGCTAGTGGTACAGGGACAGCTCAAGAGACCCAGTACTTC
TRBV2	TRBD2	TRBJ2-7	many	CASSYFTSGSAEQYF	TGTGCCAGCAGCTACTTTACTAGCGGGAGTGCCGAGCAGTACTTC
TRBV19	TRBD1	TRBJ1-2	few	CASSIVQGDSGYTF	TGTGCCAGTAGTATAGTACAGGGGGATAGCGGCTACACCTTC
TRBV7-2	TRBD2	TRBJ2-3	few	CASTLGGAQVDTQYF	TGTGCCAGCACCTTGGGAGGGGCCCAGGTGGATACGCAGTATTTT
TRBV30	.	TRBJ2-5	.	CAWSVSGPGEYF	TGTGCCTGGAGTGTATCAGGCCCAGGGGAGTACTTC
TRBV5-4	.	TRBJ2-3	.	CASSWGGTDTQYF	TGTGCCAGCAGCTGGGGGGGCACAGATACGCAGTATTTT
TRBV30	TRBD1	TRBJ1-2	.	CAWSLGQGAYGYTF	TGTGCCTGGAGTTTGGGACAGGGGGCCTATGGCTACACCTTC
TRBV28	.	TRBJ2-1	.	CASSPEGIRDNEQFF	TGTGCCAGCAGCCCGGAGGGGATACGAGACAATGAGCAGTTCTTC
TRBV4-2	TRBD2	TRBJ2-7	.	CASSQDRETSGAYEQYF	TGTGCCAGCAGCCAAGATCGGGAGACTAGCGGGGCCTACGAGCAGTACTTC
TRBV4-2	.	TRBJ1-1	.	CASSQGGREDPAFF	TGTGCCAGCAGCCAAGGGGGCAGGGAGGATCCGGCTTTCTTT
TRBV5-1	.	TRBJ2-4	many	CASSLRGVGQKNIQYF	TGCGCCAGCAGCTTGAGAGGAGTCGGACAGAAAAACATTCAGTACTTC
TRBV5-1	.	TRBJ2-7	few	CASSVTTGTYEQYF	TGCGCCAGCAGCGTTACTACAGGGACCTACGAGCAGTACTTC
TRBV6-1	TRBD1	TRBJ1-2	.	CASRDRSGVHGYTF	TGTGCCAGCAGGGACAGGTCCGGAGTTCATGGCTACACCTTC
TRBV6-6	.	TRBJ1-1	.	CASNPTGYSEAFF	TGTGCCAGCAACCCGACAGGCTATTCCGAAGCTTTCTTT
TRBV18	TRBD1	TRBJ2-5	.	CASSQRTGGQGETQYF	TGTGCCAGCTCACAACGGACAGGCGGGCAGGGAGAGACCCAGTACTTC
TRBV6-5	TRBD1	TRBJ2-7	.	CASSYRTGAGEQYF	TGTGCCAGCAGTTATCGGACAGGGGCAGGAGAGCAGTACTTC
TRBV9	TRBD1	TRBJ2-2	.	CASSVVGTVNTGELFF	TGTGCCAGCAGCGTAGTCGGGACAGTGAACACCGGGGAGCTGTTTTTT
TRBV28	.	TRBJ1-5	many	CASGESNQPQHF	TGTGCCAGCGGGGAGTCAAATCAGCCCCAGCATTTT
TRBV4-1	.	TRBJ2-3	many	CASSLREASSTDTQYF	TGCGCCAGCAGCCTTAGGGAGGCGAGTAGCACAGATACGCAGTATTTT
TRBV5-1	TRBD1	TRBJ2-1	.	CASSLRPGQAYNEQFF	TGCGCCAGCAGCTTGAGACCGGGACAGGCTTACAATGAGCAGTTCTTC
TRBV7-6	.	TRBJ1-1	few	CASSPHGTEAFF	TGTGCCAGCAGCCCTCACGGTACTGAAGCTTTCTTT
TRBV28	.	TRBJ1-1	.	CASRLQGFTEAFF	TGTGCCAGCAGACTACAGGGTTTCACTGAAGCTTTCTTT
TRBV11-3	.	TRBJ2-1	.	CASSFGLYNEQFF	TGTGCCAGCAGCTTCGGACTGTACAATGAGCAGTTCTTC
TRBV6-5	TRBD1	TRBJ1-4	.	CASSRTGFDEKLFF	TGTGCCAGCAGCCGGACAGGGTTTGACGAAAAACTGTTTTTT
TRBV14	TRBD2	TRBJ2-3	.	CASSLLAGGAGDTQYF	TGTGCCAGCAGCTTACTAGCGGGAGGAGCTGGAGATACGCAGTATTTT
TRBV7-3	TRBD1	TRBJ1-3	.	CASSSGQGENTIYF	TGTGCCAGCAGCTCGGGACAGGGAGAAAACACCATATATTTT
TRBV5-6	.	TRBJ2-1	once	CASSFRPLNEQFF	TGTGCCAGCAGCTTTCGTCCCTTAAATGAGCAGTTCTTC
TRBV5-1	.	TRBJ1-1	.	CASSSRVSNTEAFF	TGCGCCAGCAGCAGTCGGGTCTCGAACACTGAAGCTTTCTTT
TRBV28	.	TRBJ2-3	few	CASTPPWSSRGADTQYF	TGTGCCAGCACCCCTCCGTGGAGTTCTAGAGGCGCAGATACGCAGTATTTT
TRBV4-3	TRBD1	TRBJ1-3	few	CASSQAPPGQSSGNTIYF	TGCGCCAGCAGCCAAGCCCCTCCGGGACAGAGCTCTGGAAACACCATATATTTT
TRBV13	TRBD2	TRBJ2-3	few	CASSRLAGDPDTQYF	TGTGCCAGCAGCCGACTAGCGGGGGACCCAGATACGCAGTATTTT
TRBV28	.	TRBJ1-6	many	CASNKRGISDSPLHF	TGTGCCAGCAACAAACGGGGGATTTCGGATTCACCCCTCCACTTT
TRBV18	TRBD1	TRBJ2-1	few	CASSPRDRGGYNEQFF	TGTGCCAGCTCACCAAGGGACAGGGGAGGGTACAATGAGCAGTTCTTC
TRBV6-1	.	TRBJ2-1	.	CASSEVQGQHNEQFF	TGTGCCAGCAGTGAAGTCCAAGGACAGCACAATGAGCAGTTCTTC
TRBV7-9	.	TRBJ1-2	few	CASSLAEDGYTF	TGTGCCAGCAGCTTAGCCGAGGATGGCTACACCTTC
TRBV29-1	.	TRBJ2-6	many	CSVSSGANVLTF	TGCAGCGTCTCCTCTGGGGCCAACGTCCTGACTTTC
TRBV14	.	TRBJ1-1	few	CASSHLDNPNRRAFF	TGTGCCAGCAGCCACCTGGACAATCCCAACCGGCGGGCTTTCTTT
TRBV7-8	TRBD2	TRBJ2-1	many	CASSPGTSGTEQFF	TGTGCCAGCAGTCCCGGGACTAGCGGGACTGAGCAGTTCTTC
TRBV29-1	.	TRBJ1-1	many	CSATDSLNTEAFF	TGCAGCGCTACCGACAGCTTGAACACTGAAGCTTTCTTT
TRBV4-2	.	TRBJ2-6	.	CASSHGGAGANVLTF	TGTGCCAGCAGCCACGGCGGCGCGGGGGCCAACGTCCTGACTTTC
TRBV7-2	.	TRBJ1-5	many	CASSALGARGNQPQHF	TGTGCCAGCAGCGCACTTGGGGCCCGGGGCAATCAGCCCCAGCATTTT
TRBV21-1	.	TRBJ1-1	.	CASSPLSPGGRTEAFF	TGTGCCAGCAGCCCGTTGAGTCCGGGCGGGAGGACTGAAGCTTTCTTT
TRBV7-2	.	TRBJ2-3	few	CASSRDTLDTQYF	TGTGCCAGCAGCCGGGACACCCTGGATACGCAGTATTTT
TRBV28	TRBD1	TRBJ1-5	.	CASSLFDRDQPQHF	TGTGCCAGCAGTTTATTCGACAGGGATCAGCCCCAGCATTTT